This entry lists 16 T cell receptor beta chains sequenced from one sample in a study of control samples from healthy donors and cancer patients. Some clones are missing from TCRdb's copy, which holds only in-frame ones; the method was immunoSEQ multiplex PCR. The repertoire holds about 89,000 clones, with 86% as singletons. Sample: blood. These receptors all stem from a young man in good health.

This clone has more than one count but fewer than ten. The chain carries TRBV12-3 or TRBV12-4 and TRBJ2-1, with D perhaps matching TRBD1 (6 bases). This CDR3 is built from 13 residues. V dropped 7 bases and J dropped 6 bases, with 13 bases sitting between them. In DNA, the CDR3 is TGTGCCAGCACCAGGACAGTCCCCAATGAGCAGTTCTTC. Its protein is CASTRTVPNEQFF.

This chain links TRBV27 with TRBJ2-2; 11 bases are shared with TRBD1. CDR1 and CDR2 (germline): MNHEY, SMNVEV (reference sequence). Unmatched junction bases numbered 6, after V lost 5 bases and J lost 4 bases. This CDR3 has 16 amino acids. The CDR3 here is CASSRRGTGGTGELFF. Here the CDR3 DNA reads TGTGCCAGCAGTCGGCGGGGGACAGGGGGCACCGGGGAGCTGTTTTTT.

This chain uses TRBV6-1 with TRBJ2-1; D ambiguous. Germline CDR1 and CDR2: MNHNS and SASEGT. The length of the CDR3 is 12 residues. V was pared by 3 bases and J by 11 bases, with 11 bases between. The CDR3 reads CASSDRYYQQFF. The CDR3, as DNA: TGTGCCAGCAGTGACAGGTACTACCAGCAGTTCTTC.

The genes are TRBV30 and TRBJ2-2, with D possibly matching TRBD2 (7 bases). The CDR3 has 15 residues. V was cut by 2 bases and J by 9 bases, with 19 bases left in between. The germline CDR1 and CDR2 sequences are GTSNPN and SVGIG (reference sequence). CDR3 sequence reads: CAWSSFGGGSRELFF. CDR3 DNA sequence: TGTGCCTGGAGTAGTTTTGGGGGGGGCTCCCGGGAGCTGTTTTTT.

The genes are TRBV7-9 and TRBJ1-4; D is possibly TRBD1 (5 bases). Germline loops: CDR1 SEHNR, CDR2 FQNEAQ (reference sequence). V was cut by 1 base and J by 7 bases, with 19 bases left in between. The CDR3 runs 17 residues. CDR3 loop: CASSLGEYIKRGEKLFF. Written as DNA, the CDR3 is TGTGCCAGCAGCTTAGGGGAATACATCAAAAGGGGTGAAAAACTGTTTTTT.

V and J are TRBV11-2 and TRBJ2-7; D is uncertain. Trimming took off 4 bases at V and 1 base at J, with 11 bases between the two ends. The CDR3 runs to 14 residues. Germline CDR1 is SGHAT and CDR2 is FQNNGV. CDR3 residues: CASSSSDLSYEQYF. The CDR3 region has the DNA TGTGCCAGCAGCTCTTCGGACCTTTCCTACGAGCAGTACTTC.

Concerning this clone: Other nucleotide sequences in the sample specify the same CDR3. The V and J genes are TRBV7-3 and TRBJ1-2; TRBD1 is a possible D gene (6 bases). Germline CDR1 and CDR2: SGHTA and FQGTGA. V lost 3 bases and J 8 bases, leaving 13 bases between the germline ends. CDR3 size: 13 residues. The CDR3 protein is CASSFGGGEGYTF. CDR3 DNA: TGTGCCAGCAGCTTTGGAGGGGGTGAGGGCTACACCTTC.

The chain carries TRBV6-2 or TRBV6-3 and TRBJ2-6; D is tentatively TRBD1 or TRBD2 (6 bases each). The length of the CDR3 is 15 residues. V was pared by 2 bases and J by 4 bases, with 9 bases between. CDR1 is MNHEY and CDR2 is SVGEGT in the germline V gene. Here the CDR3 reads CASSYRGEGANVLTF. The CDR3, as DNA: TGTGCCAGCAGTTACAGGGGGGAAGGGGCCAACGTCCTGACTTTC.

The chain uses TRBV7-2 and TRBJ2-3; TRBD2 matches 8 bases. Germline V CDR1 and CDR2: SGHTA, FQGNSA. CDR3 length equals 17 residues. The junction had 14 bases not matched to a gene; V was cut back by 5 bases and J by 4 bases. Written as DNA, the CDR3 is TGTGCCAGCAGCCGCACCCCCAACGGGGGGGCAGCAGATACGCAGTATTTT. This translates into CASSRTPNGGAADTQYF.

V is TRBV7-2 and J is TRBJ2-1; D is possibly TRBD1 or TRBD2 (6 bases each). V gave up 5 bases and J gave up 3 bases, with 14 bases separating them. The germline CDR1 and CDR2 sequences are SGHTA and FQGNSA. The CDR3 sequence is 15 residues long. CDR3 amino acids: CASSAQQGGYNEQFF. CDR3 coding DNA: TGTGCCAGCAGCGCTCAACAGGGAGGCTACAATGAGCAGTTCTTC.

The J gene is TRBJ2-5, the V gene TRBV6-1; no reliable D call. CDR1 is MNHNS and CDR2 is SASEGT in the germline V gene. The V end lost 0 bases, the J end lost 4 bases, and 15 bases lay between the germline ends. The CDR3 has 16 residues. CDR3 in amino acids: CASSEAGGVRRETQYF. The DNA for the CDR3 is TGTGCCAGCAGTGAAGCGGGCGGAGTACGGAGAGAGACCCAGTACTTC.

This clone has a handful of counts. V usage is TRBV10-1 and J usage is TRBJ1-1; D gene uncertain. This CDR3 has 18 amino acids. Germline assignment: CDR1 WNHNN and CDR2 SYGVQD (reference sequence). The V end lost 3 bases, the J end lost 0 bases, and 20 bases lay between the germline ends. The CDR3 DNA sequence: TGCGCCAGCAGTGATTCCCCTGGGAGCGAACGGATGAACACTGAAGCTTTCTTT. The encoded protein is CASSDSPGSERMNTEAFF.

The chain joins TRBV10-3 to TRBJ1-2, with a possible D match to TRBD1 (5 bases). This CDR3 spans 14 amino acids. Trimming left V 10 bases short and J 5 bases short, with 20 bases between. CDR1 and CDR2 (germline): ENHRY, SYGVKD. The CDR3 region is CATLGQGAGYGYTF. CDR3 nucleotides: TGTGCCACCCTAGGGCAGGGCGCAGGGTATGGCTACACCTTC.

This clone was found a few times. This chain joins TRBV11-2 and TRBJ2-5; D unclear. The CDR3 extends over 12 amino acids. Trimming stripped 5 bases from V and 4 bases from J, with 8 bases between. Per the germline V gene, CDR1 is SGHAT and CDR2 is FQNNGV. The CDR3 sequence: CASSDIGETQYF. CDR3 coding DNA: TGTGCCAGCAGCGATATAGGAGAGACCCAGTACTTC. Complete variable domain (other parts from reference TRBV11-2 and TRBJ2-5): EAGVAQSPRYKIIEKRQSVAFWCNPISGHATLYWYQQILGQGPKLLIQFQNNGVVDDSQLPKDRFSAERLKGVDSTLKIQPAKLEDSAVYLCASSDIGETQYFGPGTRLLVL.

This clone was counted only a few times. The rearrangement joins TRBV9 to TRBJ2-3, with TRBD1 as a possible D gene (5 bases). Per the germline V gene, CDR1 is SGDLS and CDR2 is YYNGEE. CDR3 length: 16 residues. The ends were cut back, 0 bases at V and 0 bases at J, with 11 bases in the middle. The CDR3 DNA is TGTGCCAGCAGCGTAGGGGGCCGAACTAGCACAGATACGCAGTATTTT. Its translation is CASSVGGRTSTDTQYF.

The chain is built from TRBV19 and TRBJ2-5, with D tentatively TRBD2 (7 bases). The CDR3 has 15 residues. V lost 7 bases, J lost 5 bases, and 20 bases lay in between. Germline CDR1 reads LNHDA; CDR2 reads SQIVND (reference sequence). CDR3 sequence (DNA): TGTGCCAGTAAAGGGGGGGCGATTGGAGAGGAGACCCAGTACTTC. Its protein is CASKGGAIGEETQYF.